These T cell receptor beta chains were read from a single sample in a study of OX40 agonist ivuxolimab in advanced cancers. This table comes from immunoSEQ multiplex PCR, and its TCRdb copy is limited to in-frame clones, with some not included. The data show about 11,000 clones, with more than 75% seen just once and 25% to 30% held by the top ten. The source material was CD4+ or CD8+ T cells sorted from blood, sampled in a trial of the OX40 agonist ivuxolimab. The source is an adult with an advanced solid tumor such as melanoma, head and neck, liver or kidney cancer. Each CDR3 is given with its conserved first and last residue. Fields, in order: J gene, clone size, D gene, V gene, CDR3 DNA, CDR3 protein. The D gene is left open where the match is weak. A row's size may be missing; if present it is once, few, many or a size class.

TRBJ2-1	.	TRBD2	TRBV11-3	TGTGCCAGCAGCCCCCTAGCGGGAGCGTCCAATGAGCAGTTCTTC	CASSPLAGASNEQFF
TRBJ2-3	.	TRBD2	TRBV19	TGTGCCAGTACCGCCGGCGTAGCGGGAGCCACAGATACGCAGTATTTT	CASTAGVAGATDTQYF
TRBJ1-1	.	.	TRBV27	TGTGCCAGCAGTTTAAGGGGAGGAGGCACTGAAGCTTTCTTT	CASSLRGGGTEAFF
TRBJ1-4	.	TRBD1	TRBV5-6	TGTGCCAGCAGGCCGACAGGGACTAATGAAAAACTGTTTTTT	CASRPTGTNEKLFF
TRBJ2-7	.	.	TRBV27	TGTGCCAGCAGTTTACTTGGGGGCTCGTACGAGCAGTACTTC	CASSLLGGSYEQYF
TRBJ2-5	few	TRBD2	TRBV25-1	TGTGCCAGCAGTGAATGGGGGGGGGAGACCCAGTACTTC	CASSEWGGETQYF
TRBJ2-3	.	.	TRBV4-2	TGTGCCAGCAGCACCCGAGACCGACGCACAGATACGCAGTATTTT	CASSTRDRRTDTQYF
TRBJ2-7	once	.	TRBV27	TGTGCCAGCAGTTTAAGGGGTACCTACGAGCAGTACTTC	CASSLRGTYEQYF
TRBJ2-7	.	.	TRBV6-5	TGTGCCAGCAGTGACGGACAGTACTACGAGCAGTACTTC	CASSDGQYYEQYF
TRBJ2-1	.	TRBD1	TRBV27	TGTGCCAGCAGTCCGATAGGACAGGGGGCTAATGAGCAGTTCTTC	CASSPIGQGANEQFF
TRBJ1-2	few	TRBD1	TRBV28	TGTGCCAGCAGTCGCCATAAGGACAGGGTAGACTATGGCTACACCTTC	CASSRHKDRVDYGYTF
TRBJ2-7	once	.	TRBV21-1	TGTGCCAGCAGCAGCTGGGACAGGAGCTCCTACGAGCAGTACTTC	CASSSWDRSSYEQYF
TRBJ2-2	.	TRBD2	TRBV13	TGTGCCAGCAGCCTCGGCGGTAGCGGGATCACCGGGGAGCTGTTTTTT	CASSLGGSGITGELFF
TRBJ1-5	.	.	TRBV5-6	TGTGCCAGCACCCTTTCAGGGGCCCGCCAGCCCCAGCATTTT	CASTLSGARQPQHF
TRBJ1-2	few	.	TRBV7-6	TGTGCCAGCAGCTTAAACCGGGGGGCCGGCGAAAGCTATGGCTACACCTTC	CASSLNRGAGESYGYTF
TRBJ2-1	.	.	TRBV10-2	TGCGCCAGCACCCCAACTGGGGGATCCTACAATGAGCAGTTCTTC	CASTPTGGSYNEQFF
TRBJ1-1	.	TRBD1	TRBV2	TGTGCCAGCAGGGACTTAGGGGCTACAGGGGCCACTGAAGCTTTCTTT	CASRDLGATGATEAFF
TRBJ2-6	.	.	TRBV9	TGTGCCAGCAGCGAGCCGCGGGCCTCTGGGGCCAACGTCCTGACTTTC	CASSEPRASGANVLTF
TRBJ2-1	.	.	TRBV7-3	TGTGCCAGCAGCTTAAACCCCGGTCCCTCCTCCGGCAATGAGCAGTTCTTC	CASSLNPGPSSGNEQFF
TRBJ2-1	.	TRBD2	TRBV4-1	TGCGCCAGCAGAAGACTAGCGGGAGGACGGGATGAGCAGTTCTTC	CASRRLAGGRDEQFF
TRBJ2-1	.	TRBD2	TRBV5-6	TGTGCCAGCAGCTTGTTTAGCGGGAGGGGCAATGAGCAGTTCTTC	CASSLFSGRGNEQFF
TRBJ2-5	.	TRBD1	TRBV10-3	TGTGCCATCAGTGAGGCGACAGGGACGTGGGAGACCCAGTACTTC	CAISEATGTWETQYF
TRBJ2-2	.	.	TRBV9	TGTGCCAGCAGGGGGTCGGGGGAGCCTCCGAACACCGGGGAGCTGTTTTTT	CASRGSGEPPNTGELFF
TRBJ1-2	.	TRBD1	TRBV27	TGTGCCAGCAGTCCCGTTACCCAGGGGGGTTCGTCTAACTATGGCTACACCTTC	CASSPVTQGGSSNYGYTF